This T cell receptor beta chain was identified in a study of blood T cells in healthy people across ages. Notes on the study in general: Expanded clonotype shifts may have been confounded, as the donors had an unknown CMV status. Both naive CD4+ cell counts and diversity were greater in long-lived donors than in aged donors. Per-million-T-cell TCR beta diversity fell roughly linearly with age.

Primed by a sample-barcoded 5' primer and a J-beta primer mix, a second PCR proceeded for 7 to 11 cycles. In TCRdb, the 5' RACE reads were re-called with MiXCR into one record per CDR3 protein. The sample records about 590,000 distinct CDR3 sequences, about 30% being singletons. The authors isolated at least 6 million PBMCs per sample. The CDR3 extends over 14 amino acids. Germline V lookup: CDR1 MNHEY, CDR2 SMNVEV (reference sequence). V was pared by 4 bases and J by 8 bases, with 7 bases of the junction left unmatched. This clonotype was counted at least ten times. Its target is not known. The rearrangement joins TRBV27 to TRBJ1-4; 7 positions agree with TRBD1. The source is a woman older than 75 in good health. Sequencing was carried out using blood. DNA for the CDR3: TGTGCCAGCAGTTCACCAGGGGGGGGAGAAAAACTGTTTTTT. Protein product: CASSSPGGGEKLFF.